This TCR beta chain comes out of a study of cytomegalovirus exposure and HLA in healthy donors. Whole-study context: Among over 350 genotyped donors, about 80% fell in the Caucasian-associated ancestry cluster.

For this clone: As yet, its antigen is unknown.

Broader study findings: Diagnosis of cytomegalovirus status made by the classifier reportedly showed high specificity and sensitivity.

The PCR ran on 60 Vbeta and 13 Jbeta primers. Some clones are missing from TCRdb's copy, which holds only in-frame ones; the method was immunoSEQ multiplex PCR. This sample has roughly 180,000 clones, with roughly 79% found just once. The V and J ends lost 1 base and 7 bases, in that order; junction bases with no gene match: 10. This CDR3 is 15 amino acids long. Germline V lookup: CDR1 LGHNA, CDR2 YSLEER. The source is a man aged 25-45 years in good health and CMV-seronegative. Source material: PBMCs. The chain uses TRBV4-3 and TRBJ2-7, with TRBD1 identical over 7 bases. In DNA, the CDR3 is TGCGCCAGCAGCCAAGGGGGGCACAGGGGTCAAGAGCAGTACTTC. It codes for CASSQGGHRGQEQYF.